Listed below are T cell receptor beta chains from one sample, sequenced in a study of regulatory T cells in long-lasting Graves disease. TCRdb itself ran the multiplex PCR reads through MiXCR, one entry per CDR3 protein. The data contain about 200,000 distinct CDR3 sequences, 18% of them singletons. The specimen comprised peripheral blood mononuclear cells (PBMCs), sampled at new diagnosis, from a patient treated with antithyroid drugs. The receptors stem from a female donor with Graves disease. Both conserved end residues are trimmed from each CDR3. Each record gives: clone size, V gene, CDR3 protein. The listing skips clone size in some rows; elsewhere it reads once, few, many or a size class.

-	TRBV2	ASSEVIIFHAYEQY
many	TRBV5-5	ASSPSPLTGELF
many	TRBV19	ASSMDRTGYT
-	TRBV12-3/TRBV12-4	ASSRTGANEKLF
many	TRBV7-2	ASSNQGADTQY
many	TRBV7-2	ASSSKAGGRSNEQF
many	TRBV24-1	ATSDPRDRGTDTQY
many	TRBV29-1	SVQTGEAF
many	TRBV3-1	ASSLTTAGEAF
many	TRBV6-1	ASSEGYGYEQY
many	TRBV18	ASSPGRTVNEQF
-	TRBV14	ASSHYKILERPSRTSFYNEQF
many	TRBV2	ASSGENYGYT
many	TRBV7-9	ASSLERTGSGTQY
many	TRBV6-1	ASRASGLYEQY
many	TRBV28	ASRTTGLPLH
many	TRBV7-9	ASSSEGNSPLH